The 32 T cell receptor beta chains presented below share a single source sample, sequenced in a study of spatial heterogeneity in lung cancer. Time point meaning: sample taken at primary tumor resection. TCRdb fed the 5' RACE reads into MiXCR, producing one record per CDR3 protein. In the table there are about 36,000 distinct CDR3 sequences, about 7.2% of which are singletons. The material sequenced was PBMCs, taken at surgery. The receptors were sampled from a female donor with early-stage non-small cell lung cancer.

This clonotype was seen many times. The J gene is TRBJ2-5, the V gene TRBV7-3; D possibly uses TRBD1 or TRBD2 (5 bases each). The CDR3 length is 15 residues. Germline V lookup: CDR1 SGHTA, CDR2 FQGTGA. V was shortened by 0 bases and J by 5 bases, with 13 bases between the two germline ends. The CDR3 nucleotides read TGTGCCAGCAGCTTAACGCTAGTCGAGGGGGAGACCCAGTACTTC. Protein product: CASSLTLVEGETQYF.

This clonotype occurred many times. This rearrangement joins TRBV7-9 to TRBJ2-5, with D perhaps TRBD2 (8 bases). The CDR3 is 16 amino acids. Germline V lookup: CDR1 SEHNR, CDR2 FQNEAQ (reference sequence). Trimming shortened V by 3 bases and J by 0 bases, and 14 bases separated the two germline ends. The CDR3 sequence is CASSFAGGQNQETQYF. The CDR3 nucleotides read TGTGCCAGCAGCTTCGCGGGGGGACAGAACCAAGAGACCCAGTACTTC.

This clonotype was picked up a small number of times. The CDR3 DNA follows: TGTGCCAGCAGCTACGACAGGGGTAGAGACGGGGAGCTGTTTTTT. As protein: CASSYDRGRDGELFF. The chain joins TRBV3-1 to TRBJ2-2; 8 nucleotides agree with TRBD1. Germline V lookup: CDR1 LGHDT, CDR2 YNNKEL (reference sequence). The J segment lost 7 bases and the V segment lost 5 bases, leaving 9 bases of the junction unmatched. CDR3 size: 15 residues.

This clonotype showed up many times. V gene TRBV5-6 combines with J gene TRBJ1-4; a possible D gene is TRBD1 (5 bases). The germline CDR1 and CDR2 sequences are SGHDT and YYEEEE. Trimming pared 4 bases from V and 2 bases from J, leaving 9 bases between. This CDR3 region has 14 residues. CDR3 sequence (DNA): TGTGCCAGCAGCCTAGGGGTTACTAATGAAAAACTGTTTTTT. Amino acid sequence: CASSLGVTNEKLFF. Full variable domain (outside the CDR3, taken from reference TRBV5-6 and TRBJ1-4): DAGVTQSPTHLIKTRGQQVTLRCSPKSGHDTVSWYQQALGQGPQFIFQYYEEEERQRGNFPDRFSGHQFPNYSSELNVNALLLGDSALYLCASSLGVTNEKLFFGSGTQLSVL.

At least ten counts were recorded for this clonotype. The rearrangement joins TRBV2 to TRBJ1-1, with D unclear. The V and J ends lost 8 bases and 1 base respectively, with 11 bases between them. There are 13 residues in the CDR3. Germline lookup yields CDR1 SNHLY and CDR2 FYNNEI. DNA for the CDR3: TGTGCCAGCCGGTTGAGGGAGAACACTGAAGCTTTCTTT. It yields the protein CASRLRENTEAFF.

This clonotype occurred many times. This CDR3 is CASSLVGYEYEQYF. CDR3 bases: TGTGCCAGCAGTTTAGTGGGTTACGAGTACGAGCAGTACTTC. The chain carries TRBV28 and TRBJ2-7; D is uncertain. The CDR3 runs to 14 residues. Trimming pared 2 bases from V and 4 bases from J, leaving 12 bases between. CDR1 is MDHEN and CDR2 is SYDVKM in the germline V gene.

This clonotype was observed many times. CDR3 sequence reads: CASSSAGQTADTQYF. The CDR3 bases are TGCGCCAGCAGCTCAGCGGGACAGACAGCAGATACGCAGTATTTT. The chain is built from TRBV5-1 and TRBJ2-3; the D call may be TRBD1 or TRBD2 (7 bases each). Germline CDR1 SGHRS, CDR2 YFSETQ. CDR3 length: 15 amino acids. V shed 3 bases and J shed 4 bases, with 15 bases lying between them. The whole variable domain, filled in from reference TRBV5-1 and TRBJ2-3, reads KAGVTQTPRYLIKTRGQQVTLSCSPISGHRSVSWYQQTPGQGLQFLFEYFSETQRNKGNFPGRFSGRQFSNSRSEMNVSTLELGDSALYLCASSSAGQTADTQYFGPGTRLTVL.

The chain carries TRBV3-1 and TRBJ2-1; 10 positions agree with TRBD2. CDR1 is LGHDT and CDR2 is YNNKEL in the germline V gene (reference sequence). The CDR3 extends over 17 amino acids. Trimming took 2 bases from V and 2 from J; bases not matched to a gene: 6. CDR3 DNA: TGTGCCAGCAGCCAACAATTGACTAGCGGGCCCTACAATGAGCAGTTCTTC. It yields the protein CASSQQLTSGPYNEQFF.

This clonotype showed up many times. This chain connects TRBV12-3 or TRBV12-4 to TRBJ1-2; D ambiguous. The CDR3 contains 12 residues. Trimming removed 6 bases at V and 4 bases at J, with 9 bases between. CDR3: CASSYRSYGYTF. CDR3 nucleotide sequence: TGTGCCAGCAGCTATAGGAGCTATGGCTACACCTTC.

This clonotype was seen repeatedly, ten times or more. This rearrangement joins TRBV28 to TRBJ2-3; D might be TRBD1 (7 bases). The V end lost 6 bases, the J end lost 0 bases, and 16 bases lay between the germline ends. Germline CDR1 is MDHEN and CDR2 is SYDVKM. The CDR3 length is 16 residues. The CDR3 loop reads CASSRGVRASTDTQYF. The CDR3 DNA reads TGTGCCAGCAGCAGGGGGGTTAGGGCCAGCACAGATACGCAGTATTTT.

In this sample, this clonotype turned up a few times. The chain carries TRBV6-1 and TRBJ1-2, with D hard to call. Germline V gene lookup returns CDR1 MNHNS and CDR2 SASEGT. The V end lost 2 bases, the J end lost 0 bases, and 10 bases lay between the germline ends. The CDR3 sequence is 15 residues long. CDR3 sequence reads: CASSEWASTNYGYTF. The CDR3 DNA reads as TGTGCCAGCAGTGAATGGGCGTCTACTAACTATGGCTACACCTTC.

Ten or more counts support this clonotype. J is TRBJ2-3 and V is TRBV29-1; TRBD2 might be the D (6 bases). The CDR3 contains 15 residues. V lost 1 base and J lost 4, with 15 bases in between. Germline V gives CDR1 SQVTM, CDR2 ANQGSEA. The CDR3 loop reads CSVEVGGGGADTQYF. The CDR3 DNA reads TGCAGCGTTGAAGTGGGGGGAGGTGGTGCAGATACGCAGTATTTT.

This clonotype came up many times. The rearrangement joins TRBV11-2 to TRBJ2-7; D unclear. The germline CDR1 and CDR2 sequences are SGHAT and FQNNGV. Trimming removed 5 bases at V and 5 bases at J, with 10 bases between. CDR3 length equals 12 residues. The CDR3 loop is CASSRYEHEQYF. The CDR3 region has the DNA TGTGCCAGCAGCAGGTATGAGCACGAGCAGTACTTC.

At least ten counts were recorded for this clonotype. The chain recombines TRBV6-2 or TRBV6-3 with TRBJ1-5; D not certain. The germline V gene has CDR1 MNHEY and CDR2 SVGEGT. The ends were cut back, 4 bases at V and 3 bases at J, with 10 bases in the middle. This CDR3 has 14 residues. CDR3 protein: CASSWQVVNQPQHF. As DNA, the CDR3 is TGTGCCAGCAGTTGGCAGGTAGTCAATCAGCCCCAGCATTTT.

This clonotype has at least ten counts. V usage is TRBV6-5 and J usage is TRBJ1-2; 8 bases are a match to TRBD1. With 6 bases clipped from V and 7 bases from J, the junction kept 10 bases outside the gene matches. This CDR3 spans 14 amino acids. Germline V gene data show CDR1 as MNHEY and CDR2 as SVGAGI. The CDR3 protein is CASRVPTGEGGYTF. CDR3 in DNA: TGTGCCAGCAGAGTCCCGACAGGGGAGGGTGGCTACACCTTC.

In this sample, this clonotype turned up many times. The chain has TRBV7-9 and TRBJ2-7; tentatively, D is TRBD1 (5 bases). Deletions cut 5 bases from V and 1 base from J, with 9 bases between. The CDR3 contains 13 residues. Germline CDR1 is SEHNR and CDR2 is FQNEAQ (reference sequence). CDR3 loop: CASSRPGSYEQYF. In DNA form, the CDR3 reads TGTGCCAGCAGCCGCCCAGGGTCCTACGAGCAGTACTTC.

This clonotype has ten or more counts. Here the CDR3 DNA reads TGTGCCAGCGCAGGTGGTCGCCAAGAGACCCAGTACTTC. It specifies CASAGGRQETQYF. The chain carries TRBV12-3 or TRBV12-4 and TRBJ2-5; the D is unclear. The CDR3 runs 13 residues. V dropped 8 bases and J dropped 1 base, with 11 bases sitting between them.

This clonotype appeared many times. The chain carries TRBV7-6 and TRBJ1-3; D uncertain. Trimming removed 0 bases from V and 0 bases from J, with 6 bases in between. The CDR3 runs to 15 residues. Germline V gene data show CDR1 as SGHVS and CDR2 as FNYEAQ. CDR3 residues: CASSLAIGSGNTIYF. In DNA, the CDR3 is TGTGCCAGCAGCTTAGCCATCGGCTCTGGAAACACCATATATTTT.

CDR3 in amino acids: CSVAGTPNEKLFF. CDR3 coding DNA: TGCAGCGTCGCCGGGACCCCTAATGAAAAACTGTTTTTT. The V gene is TRBV29-1, the J gene TRBJ1-4; possible D gene TRBD1, 5 bases. Germline V gene lookup returns CDR1 SQVTM and CDR2 ANQGSEA. V lost 6 bases to trimming and J lost 3 bases, with 11 bases between them. The CDR3 consists of 13 residues.

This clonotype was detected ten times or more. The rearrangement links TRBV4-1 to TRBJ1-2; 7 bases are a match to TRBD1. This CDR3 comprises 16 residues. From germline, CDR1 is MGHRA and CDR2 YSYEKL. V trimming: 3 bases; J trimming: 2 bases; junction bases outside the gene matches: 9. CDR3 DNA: TGCGCCAGCAGCCAGCTGCCCCACAGGGGAAACTATGGCTACACCTTC. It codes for CASSQLPHRGNYGYTF.

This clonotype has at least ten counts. The CDR3 DNA reads as TGTGCCAGCAGTACCTGGACTAGCGGGAGTCACAATGAGCAGTTCTTC. This sequence encodes CASSTWTSGSHNEQFF. This chain connects TRBV6-1 to TRBJ2-1; 13 bases are shared with TRBD2. After removal of 5 bases from V and 5 bases from J, the junction contained 6 bases not matched to a gene. Germline CDR1 and CDR2: MNHNS and SASEGT. There are 16 residues in the CDR3.

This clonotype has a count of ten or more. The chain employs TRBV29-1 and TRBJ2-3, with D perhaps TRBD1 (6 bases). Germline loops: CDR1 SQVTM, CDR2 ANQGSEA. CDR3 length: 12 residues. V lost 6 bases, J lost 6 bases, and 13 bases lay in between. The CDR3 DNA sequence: TGCAGCGTGCGACAGGATTCGGATACGCAGTATTTT. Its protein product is CSVRQDSDTQYF.

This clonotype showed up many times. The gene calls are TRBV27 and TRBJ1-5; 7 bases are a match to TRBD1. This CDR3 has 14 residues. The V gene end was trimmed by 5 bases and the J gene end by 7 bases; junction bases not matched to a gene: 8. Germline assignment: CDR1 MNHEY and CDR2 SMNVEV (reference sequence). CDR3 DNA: TGTGCCAGCAGTACTACAGGGGAAGGGCAGCCCCAGCATTTT. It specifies CASSTTGEGQPQHF.

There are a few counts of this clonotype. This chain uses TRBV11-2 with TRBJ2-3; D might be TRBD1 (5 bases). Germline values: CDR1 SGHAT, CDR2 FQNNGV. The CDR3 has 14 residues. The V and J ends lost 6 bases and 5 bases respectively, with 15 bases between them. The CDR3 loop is CASRVGQGIDTQYF. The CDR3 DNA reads TGTGCCAGCAGAGTGGGTCAGGGAATAGATACGCAGTATTTT.

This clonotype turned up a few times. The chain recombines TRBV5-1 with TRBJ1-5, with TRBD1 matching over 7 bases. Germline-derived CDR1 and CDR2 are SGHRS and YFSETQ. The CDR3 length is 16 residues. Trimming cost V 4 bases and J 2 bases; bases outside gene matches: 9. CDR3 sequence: CASSLQGILGNQPQHF. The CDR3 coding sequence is TGCGCCAGCAGCCTACAGGGGATCCTCGGCAATCAGCCCCAGCATTTT.

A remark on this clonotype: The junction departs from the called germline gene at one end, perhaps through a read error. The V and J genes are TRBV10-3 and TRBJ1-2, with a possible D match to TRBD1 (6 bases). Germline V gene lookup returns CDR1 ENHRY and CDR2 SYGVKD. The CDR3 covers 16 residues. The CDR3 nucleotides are TGTGCCATCAGTACCGGGTTTGGACAGCCTAACTTTGGCTACACCTTC. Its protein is CAISTGFGQPNFGYTF.

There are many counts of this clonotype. CDR3 region: CASSLEGATEAFF. The CDR3 DNA reads TGTGCCAGCAGCTTAGAGGGGGCAACTGAAGCTTTCTTT. The chain links TRBV7-9 to TRBJ1-1, with 7 bases aligning to TRBD1. The CDR3 spans 13 residues. The V gene end was trimmed by 1 base and the J gene end by 5 bases; junction bases not matched to a gene: 1. CDR1 SEHNR and CDR2 FQNEAQ come from the germline V gene (reference sequence).

DNA for the CDR3: TGTGCCAGTAGTATAACCGGGACTAGCGGGAGGGGTTACTACAATGAGCAGTTCTTC. This codes for CASSITGTSGRGYYNEQFF. This chain connects TRBV19 to TRBJ2-1; 16 bases align to TRBD2. The germline V gene encodes CDR1 LNHDA and CDR2 SQIVND (reference sequence). This CDR3 has 19 amino acids. Trimming removed 2 bases from V and 3 bases from J; junction bases left unmatched: 7.

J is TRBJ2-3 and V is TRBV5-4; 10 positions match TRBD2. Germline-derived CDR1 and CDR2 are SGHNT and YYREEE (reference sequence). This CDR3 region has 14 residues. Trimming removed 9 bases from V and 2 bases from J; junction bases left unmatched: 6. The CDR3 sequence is CATASGGNTDTQYF. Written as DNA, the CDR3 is TGTGCCACGGCTAGCGGGGGTAACACAGATACGCAGTATTTT.

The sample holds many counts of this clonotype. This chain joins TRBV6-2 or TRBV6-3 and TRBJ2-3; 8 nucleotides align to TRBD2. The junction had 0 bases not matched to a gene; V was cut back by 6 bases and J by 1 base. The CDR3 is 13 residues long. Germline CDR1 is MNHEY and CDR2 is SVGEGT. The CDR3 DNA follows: TGTGCCAGCAGGACTAGCGGCACAGATACGCAGTATTTT. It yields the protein CASRTSGTDTQYF.

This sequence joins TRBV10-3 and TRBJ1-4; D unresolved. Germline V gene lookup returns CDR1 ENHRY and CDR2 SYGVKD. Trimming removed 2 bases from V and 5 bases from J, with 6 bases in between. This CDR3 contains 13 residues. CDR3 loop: CAISEESNEKLFF. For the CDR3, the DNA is TGTGCCATCAGTGAGGAGAGCAATGAAAAACTGTTTTTT.

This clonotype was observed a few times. CDR3 region: CASITTGGGQETQYF. CDR3 DNA: TGTGCCAGCATCACGACGGGAGGGGGCCAAGAGACCCAGTACTTC. The chain couples TRBV6-2 or TRBV6-3 to TRBJ2-5, with 8 bases fitting TRBD2. Germline V lookup: CDR1 MNHEY, CDR2 SVGEGT. The CDR3 sequence is 15 residues long. Trimming at V came to 7 bases and at J to 1 base, leaving 8 bases not matched to a gene.